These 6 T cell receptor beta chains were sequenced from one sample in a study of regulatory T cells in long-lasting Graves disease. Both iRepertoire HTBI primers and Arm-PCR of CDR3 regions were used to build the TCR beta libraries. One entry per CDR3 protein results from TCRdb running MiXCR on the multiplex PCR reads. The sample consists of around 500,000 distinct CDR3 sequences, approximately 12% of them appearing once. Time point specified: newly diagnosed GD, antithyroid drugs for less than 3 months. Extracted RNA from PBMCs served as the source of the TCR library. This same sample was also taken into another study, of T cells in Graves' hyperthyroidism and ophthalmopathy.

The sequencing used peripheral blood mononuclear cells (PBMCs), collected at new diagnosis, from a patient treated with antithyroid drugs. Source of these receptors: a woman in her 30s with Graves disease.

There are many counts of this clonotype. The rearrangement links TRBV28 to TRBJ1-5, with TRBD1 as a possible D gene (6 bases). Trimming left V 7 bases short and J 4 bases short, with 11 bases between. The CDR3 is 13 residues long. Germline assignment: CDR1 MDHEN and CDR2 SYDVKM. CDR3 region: CASTDRRNQPQHF. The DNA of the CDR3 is TGTGCCAGCACCGACAGGAGGAATCAGCCCCAGCATTTT.

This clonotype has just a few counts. The CDR3 sequence: CASSQGTGKNTEAFF. The CDR3 nucleotides are TGCGCCAGCAGCCAAGGGACAGGGAAAAACACTGAAGCTTTCTTT. This sequence joins TRBV4-3 and TRBJ1-1; 8 bases are a match to TRBD1. The V and J ends lost 1 base and 2 bases, in that order; junction bases with no gene match: 3. Germline V gives CDR1 LGHNA, CDR2 YSLEER. This CDR3 is 15 amino acids long.

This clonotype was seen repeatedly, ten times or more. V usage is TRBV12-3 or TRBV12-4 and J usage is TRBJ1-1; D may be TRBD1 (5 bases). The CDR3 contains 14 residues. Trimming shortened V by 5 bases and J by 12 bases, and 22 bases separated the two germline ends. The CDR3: CASSPREGWTGTFF. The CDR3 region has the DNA TGTGCCAGCAGTCCGCGTGAGGGGTGGACTGGGACTTTCTTT.

The CDR3 reads CASRKAGTQETQYF. CDR3 bases: TGTGCCAGCCGTAAGGCCGGGACTCAAGAGACCCAGTACTTC. The rearrangement uses TRBV27 and TRBJ2-5; D might be TRBD2 (6 bases). The CDR3 covers 14 residues. With 8 bases removed from V and 2 bases from J, the gap between germline ends came to 15 bases. Germline V gene lookup returns CDR1 MNHEY and CDR2 SMNVEV (reference sequence).

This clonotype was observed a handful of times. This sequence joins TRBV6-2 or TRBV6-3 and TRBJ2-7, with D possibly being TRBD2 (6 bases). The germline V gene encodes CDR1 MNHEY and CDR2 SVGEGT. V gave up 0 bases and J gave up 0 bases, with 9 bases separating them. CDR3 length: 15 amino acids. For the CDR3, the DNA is TGTGCCAGCAGTTACTCGGGCGGGGCCTCCTACGAGCAGTACTTC. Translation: CASSYSGGASYEQYF.

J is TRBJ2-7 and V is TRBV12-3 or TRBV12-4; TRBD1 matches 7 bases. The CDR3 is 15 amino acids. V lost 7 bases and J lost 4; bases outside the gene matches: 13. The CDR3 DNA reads TGTGCCAGCACCCCCTCGACAGGGTGGGGGTACGAGCAGTACTTC. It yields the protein CASTPSTGWGYEQYF.